Sequencing of this TCR beta chain was carried out in a study of blood T cell repertoires in COVID-19. Study details: The study drew acute and convalescent COVID-19 samples from the United States, Italy and Spain. Sources were T cells, B-cell-depleted T cells, or PBMCs; the material itself was cDNA or gDNA.

This CDR3 region has 19 residues. V trimming: 0 bases; J trimming: 0 bases; junction bases outside the gene matches: 8. The germline V gene has CDR1 LGHNA and CDR2 YSLEER. Sequenced by immunoSEQ multiplex PCR; TCRdb stores in-frame clones only, minus some. The profile shows about 350,000 clones, approximately 84% of them singletons. The sequence derives from a woman younger than 45 who had recovered from COVID-19. The chain has TRBV4-3 and TRBJ2-2; 9 bases map to TRBD2. The sample was PBMCs or T cells enriched from blood (not recorded which). CDR3 sequence (DNA): TGCGCCAGCAGCCAAGATTTTAGGCGGGGGGGCACGAACACCGGGGAGCTGTTTTTT. Protein sequence: CASSQDFRRGGTNTGELFF.